This TCR beta chain was sequenced for a study of beta chain features in type 1 diabetes. The CDR3 consists of 15 residues. Germline CDR1 and CDR2: SNHLY and FYNNEI. J was trimmed by 2 bases and V by 6 bases; bases with no gene match: 3. The whole isolated RNA underwent reverse transcription, so sequencing captured expressed TCRB transcripts. Using immunoSEQ multiplex PCR, the repertoire was profiled, and TCRdb retains in-frame clones only, with some absent. The sample gives about 330,000 clones, 8% to 13% of which show up once; about 0.015% is in the top ten. A few counts support this clone. Its target is unknown. Study-wide findings and caveats: The study notes PCR might favor shorter templates equally in patients and controls.

Populations obtained by sorting all exceeded 95% purity. Sequenced: naive CD4+ T cells from blood. This TCR derives from a young woman in good health. The chain is built from TRBV2 and TRBJ2-2, with 10 nucleotides matching TRBD2. CDR3: CASRRLAGNTGELFF. In DNA form, the CDR3 reads TGTGCCAGCAGAAGACTAGCGGGTAACACCGGGGAGCTGTTTTTT.